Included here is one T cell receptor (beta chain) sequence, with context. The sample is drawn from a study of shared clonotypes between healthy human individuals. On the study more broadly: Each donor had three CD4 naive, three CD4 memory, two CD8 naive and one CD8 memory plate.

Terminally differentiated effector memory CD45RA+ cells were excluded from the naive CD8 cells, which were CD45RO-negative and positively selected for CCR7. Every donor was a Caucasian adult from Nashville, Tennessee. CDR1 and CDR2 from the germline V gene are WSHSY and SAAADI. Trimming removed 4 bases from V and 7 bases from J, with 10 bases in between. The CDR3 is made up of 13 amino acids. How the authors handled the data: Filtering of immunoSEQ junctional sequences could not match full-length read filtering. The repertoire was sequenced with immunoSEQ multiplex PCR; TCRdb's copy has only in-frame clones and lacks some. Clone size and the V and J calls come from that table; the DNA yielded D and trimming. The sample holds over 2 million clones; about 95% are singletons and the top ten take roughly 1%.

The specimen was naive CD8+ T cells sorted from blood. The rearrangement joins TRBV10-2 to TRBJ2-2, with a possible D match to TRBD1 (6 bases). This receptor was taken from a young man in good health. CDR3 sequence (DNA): TGCGCCAGCAGTGCGGACAGAGGCGGGGAGCTGTTTTTT. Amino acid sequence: CASSADRGGELFF.